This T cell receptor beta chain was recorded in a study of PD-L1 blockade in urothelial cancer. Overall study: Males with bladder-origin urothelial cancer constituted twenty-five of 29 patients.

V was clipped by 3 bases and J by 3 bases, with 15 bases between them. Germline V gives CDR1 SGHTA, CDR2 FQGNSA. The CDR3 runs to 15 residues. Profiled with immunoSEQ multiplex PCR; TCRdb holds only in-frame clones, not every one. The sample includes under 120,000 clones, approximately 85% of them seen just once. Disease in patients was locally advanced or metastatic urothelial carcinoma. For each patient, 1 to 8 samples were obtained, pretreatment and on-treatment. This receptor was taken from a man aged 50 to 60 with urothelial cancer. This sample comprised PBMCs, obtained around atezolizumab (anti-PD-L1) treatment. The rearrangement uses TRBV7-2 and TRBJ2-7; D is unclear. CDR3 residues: CASSFLHDFYYEQYF. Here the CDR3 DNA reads TGTGCCAGCAGCTTTCTCCACGACTTTTACTACGAGCAGTACTTC.